This T cell receptor (beta chain) was identified during a study of control samples from healthy donors and cancer patients (TCRdb year 2020). Library construction relied on the immunoSEQ multiplex PCR assay. TCRdb obtained this table from immuneACCESS and retained in-frame rearrangements with V and J assigned. These tables miss some clones; where compared with another copy, unresolved V genes account for less than half of the shortfall, and the remainder is unexplained. This sample comprises roughly 20,000 clones, 80% to 85% of them detected only once. Of the sample, around 30% falls within the top ten clones. The CDR3 holds 17 amino acids from the cysteine to the phenylalanine. The sequence is cut down to CDR3 DNA, 51 bases in frame from base 1. Per the germline V gene, SGHDT is the CDR1 and YYEEEE is the CDR2. V is cut back by 3 bases and J by 4 bases, with 12 bases in the junction unmatched. About this clone: This clone's antigen is unknown. Per-base quality was not reported, and no clone a single base away is much larger than it.

Sequences were obtained from PBMCs. Recombination linked TRBV5-6 to TRBJ2-7, and 11 junction bases match TRBD2. This TCR derives from an elderly man with head and neck cancer. The CDR3 reads CASSSRGVAGGTYEQYF. The DNA sequence is as follows: TGTGCCAGCAGCTCCCGGGGGGTAGCGGGAGGGACGTACGAGCAGTACTTC.